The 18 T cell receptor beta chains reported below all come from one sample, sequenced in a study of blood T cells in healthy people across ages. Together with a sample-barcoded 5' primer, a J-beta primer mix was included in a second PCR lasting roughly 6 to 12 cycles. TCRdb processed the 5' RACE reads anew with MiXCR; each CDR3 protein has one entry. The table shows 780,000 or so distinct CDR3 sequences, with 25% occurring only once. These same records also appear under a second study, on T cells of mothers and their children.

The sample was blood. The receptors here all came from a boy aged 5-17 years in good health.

The CDR3 loop is CSATDGRIQETQYF. CDR3 bases: TGCAGTGCTACGGACGGGAGAATACAAGAGACCCAGTACTTC. The rearrangement joins TRBV20-1 to TRBJ2-5; D possibly corresponds to TRBD2 (6 bases). With 4 bases removed from V and 2 bases from J, the gap between germline ends came to 14 bases. This CDR3 comprises 14 residues. CDR1 is DFQATT and CDR2 is SNEGSKA in the germline V gene (reference sequence).

CDR3 in amino acids: CASRRLGLAGRKNTGELFF. CDR3 nucleotides: TGTGCCAGCAGGCGCTTAGGGCTAGCGGGGAGAAAGAACACCGGGGAGCTGTTTTTT. V and J are TRBV12-3 or TRBV12-4 and TRBJ2-2, with TRBD2 identical over 9 bases. CDR3 size: 19 residues. Germline trimming cut 6 bases from V and 1 base from J; bases unmatched to any gene: 15.

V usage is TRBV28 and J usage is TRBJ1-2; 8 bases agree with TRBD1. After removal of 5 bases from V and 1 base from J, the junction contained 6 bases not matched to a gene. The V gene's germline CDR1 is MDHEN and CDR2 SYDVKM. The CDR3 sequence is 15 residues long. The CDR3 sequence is CASSAQGGRNYGYTF. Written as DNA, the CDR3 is TGTGCCAGCAGTGCACAGGGGGGACGTAACTATGGCTACACCTTC.

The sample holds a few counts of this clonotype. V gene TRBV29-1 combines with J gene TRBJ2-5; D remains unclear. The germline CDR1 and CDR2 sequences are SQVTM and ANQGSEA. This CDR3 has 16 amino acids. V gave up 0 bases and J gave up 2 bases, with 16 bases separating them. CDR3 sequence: CSVEDDRVSPQETQYF. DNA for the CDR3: TGCAGCGTTGAAGACGACCGGGTCTCGCCTCAAGAGACCCAGTACTTC. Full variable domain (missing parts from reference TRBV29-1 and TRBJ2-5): SAVISQKPSRDICQRGTSLTIQCQVDSQVTMMFWYRQQPGQSLTLIATANQGSEATYESGFVIDKFPISRPNLTFSTLTVSNMSPEDSSIYLCSVEDDRVSPQETQYFGPGTRLLVL.

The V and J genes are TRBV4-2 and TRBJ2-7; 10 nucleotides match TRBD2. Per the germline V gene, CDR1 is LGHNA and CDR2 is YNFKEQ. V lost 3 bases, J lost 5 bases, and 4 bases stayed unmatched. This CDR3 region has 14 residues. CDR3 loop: CASSQLTSGNEQYF. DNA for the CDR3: TGTGCCAGCAGCCAGCTTACTAGCGGGAACGAGCAGTACTTC.

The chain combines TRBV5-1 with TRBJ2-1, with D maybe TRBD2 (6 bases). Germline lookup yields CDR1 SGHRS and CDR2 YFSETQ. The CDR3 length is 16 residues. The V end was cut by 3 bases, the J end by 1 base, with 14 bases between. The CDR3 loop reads CASSYHGGTSYNEQFF. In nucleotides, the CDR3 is TGCGCCAGCAGCTACCATGGGGGGACTTCCTACAATGAGCAGTTCTTC. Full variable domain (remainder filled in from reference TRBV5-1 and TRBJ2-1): KAGVTQTPRYLIKTRGQQVTLSCSPISGHRSVSWYQQTPGQGLQFLFEYFSETQRNKGNFPGRFSGRQFSNSRSEMNVSTLELGDSALYLCASSYHGGTSYNEQFFGPGTRLTVL.

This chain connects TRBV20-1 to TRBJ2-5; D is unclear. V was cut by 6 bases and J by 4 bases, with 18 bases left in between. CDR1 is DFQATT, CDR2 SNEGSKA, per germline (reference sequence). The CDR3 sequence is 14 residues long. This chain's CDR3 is CSANDFWLGETQYF. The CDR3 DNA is TGCAGTGCCAATGACTTTTGGCTTGGAGAGACCCAGTACTTC.

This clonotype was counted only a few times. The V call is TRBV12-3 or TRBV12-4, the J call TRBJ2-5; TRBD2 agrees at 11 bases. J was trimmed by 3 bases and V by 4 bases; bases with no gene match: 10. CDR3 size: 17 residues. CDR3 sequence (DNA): TGTGCCAGCAGTTCGAGCCCCCTAGCGGGAGGTGAAGAGACCCAGTACTTC. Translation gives CASSSSPLAGGEETQYF.

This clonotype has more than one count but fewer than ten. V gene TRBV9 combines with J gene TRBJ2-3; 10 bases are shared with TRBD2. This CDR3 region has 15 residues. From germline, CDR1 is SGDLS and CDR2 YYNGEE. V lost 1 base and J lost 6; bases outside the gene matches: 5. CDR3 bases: TGTGCCAGCAGCGTACTAGCGGGGGAAAGGGATACGCAGTATTTT. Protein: CASSVLAGERDTQYF.

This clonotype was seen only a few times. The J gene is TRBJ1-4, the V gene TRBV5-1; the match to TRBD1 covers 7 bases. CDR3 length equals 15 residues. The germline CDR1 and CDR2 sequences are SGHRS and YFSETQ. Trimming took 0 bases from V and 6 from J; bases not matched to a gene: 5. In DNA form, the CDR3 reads TGCGCCAGCAGCTTGGCGGGACAGCTATATGAAAAACTGTTTTTT. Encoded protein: CASSLAGQLYEKLFF.

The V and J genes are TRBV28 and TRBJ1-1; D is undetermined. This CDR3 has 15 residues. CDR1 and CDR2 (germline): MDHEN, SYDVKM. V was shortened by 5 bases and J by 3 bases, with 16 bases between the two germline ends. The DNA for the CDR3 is TGTGCCAGCAGTCCCATAGGGTTTCAGCACACTGAAGCTTTCTTT. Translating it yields CASSPIGFQHTEAFF.

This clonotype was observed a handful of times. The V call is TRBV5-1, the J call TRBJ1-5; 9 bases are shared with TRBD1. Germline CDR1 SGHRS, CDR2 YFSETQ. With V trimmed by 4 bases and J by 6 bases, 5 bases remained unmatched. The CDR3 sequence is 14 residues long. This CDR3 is CASSAGQGIQPQHF. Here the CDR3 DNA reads TGCGCCAGCAGCGCTGGACAGGGGATTCAGCCCCAGCATTTT.

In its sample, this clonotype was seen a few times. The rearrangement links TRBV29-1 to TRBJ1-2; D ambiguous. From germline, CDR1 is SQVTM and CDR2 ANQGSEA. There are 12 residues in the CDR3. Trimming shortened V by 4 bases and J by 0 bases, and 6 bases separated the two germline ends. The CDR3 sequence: CSVAWANYGYTF. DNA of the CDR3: TGCAGCGTTGCGTGGGCTAACTATGGCTACACCTTC.

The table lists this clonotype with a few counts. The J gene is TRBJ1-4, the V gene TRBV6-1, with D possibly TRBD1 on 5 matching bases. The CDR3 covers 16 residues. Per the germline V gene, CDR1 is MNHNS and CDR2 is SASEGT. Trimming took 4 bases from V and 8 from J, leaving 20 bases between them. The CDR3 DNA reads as TGTGCCAGCAGTGGCGATGGACACTTAAAGACGGAAAAACTGTTTTTT. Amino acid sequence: CASSGDGHLKTEKLFF.

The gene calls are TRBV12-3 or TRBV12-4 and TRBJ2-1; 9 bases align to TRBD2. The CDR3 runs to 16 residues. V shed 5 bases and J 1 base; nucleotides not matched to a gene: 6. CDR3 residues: CASSATSGRSYNEQFF. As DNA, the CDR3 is TGTGCCAGCAGTGCAACGAGCGGGAGGTCCTACAATGAGCAGTTCTTC.

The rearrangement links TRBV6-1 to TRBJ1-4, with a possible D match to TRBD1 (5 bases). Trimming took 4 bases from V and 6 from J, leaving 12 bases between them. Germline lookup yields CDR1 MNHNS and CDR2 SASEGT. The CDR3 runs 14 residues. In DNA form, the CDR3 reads TGTGCCAGCAGTGGATCATTAGGGGATGAAAAACTGTTTTTT. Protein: CASSGSLGDEKLFF.

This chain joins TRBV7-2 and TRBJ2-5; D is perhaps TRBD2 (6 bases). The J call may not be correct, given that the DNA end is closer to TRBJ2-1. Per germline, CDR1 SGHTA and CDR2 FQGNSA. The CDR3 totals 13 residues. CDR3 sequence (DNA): TGTGCCAGCAGCTTTATTGCGGGACCCCTACAGTTCTTC. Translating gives CASSFIAGPLQFF.

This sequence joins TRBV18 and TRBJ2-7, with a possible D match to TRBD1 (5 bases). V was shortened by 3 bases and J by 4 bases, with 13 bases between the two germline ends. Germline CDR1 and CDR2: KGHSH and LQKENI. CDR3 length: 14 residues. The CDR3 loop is CASSPAGMGYEQYF. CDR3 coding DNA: TGTGCCAGCTCACCGGCAGGGATGGGGTACGAGCAGTACTTC.